One and the same sample provided the 25 T cell receptor beta chains below, sequenced in a study of T cell responses to AZD1222 COVID-19 vaccine. TCRdb keeps only in-frame clones here, not all; method: immunoSEQ multiplex PCR. The data hold about 110,000 clones, with roughly nine tenths observed a single time. The starting material was peripheral blood, obtained on day 0 of MenACWY control vaccination. The receptors derive from an adult in good health.

The gene calls are TRBV6-2 or TRBV6-3 and TRBJ2-1; 9 bases are shared with TRBD2. V lost 0 bases to trimming and J lost 3 bases; unmatched junction nucleotides: 6. The CDR3 sequence is 17 residues long. Per germline, CDR1 MNHEY and CDR2 SVGEGT. The CDR3 loop is CASSYSPLAGIYNEQFF. CDR3 sequence (DNA): TGTGCCAGCAGTTACTCTCCGCTAGCGGGGATCTACAATGAGCAGTTCTTC.

This clone occurred once. This sequence joins TRBV5-1 and TRBJ2-7, with 9 bases matching TRBD1. J was trimmed by 3 bases and V by 5 bases; bases with no gene match: 12. Germline CDR1 and CDR2: SGHRS and YFSETQ. The CDR3 contains 16 residues. The CDR3 region has the DNA TGCGCCAGCAGGGGAGAGGGACAGGGCCTTTACTACGAGCAGTACTTC. Protein product: CASRGEGQGLYYEQYF.

This clone was seen a handful of times. The gene calls are TRBV30 and TRBJ2-2, with D perhaps matching TRBD2 (6 bases). Trimming took off 3 bases at V and 3 bases at J, with 11 bases between the two ends. CDR1 is GTSNPN, CDR2 SVGIG, per germline (reference sequence). The CDR3 is 14 residues long. The CDR3 protein is CAWRGGPDTGELFF. In DNA, the CDR3 is TGTGCCTGGAGGGGAGGTCCTGACACCGGGGAGCTGTTTTTT.

This sequence joins TRBV5-1 and TRBJ1-3; TRBD1 is a possible D gene (6 bases). This CDR3 has 16 residues. CDR1 is SGHRS and CDR2 is YFSETQ in the germline V gene. With 0 bases removed from V and 3 bases from J, the gap between germline ends came to 13 bases. The CDR3 bases are TGCGCCAGCAGCTTGGCTGGGGGCGGATATGGAAACACCATATATTTT. It codes for CASSLAGGGYGNTIYF. The variable domain in full, with the rest retrieved from reference TRBV5-1 and TRBJ1-3, is KAGVTQTPRYLIKTRGQQVTLSCSPISGHRSVSWYQQTPGQGLQFLFEYFSETQRNKGNFPGRFSGRQFSNSRSEMNVSTLELGDSALYLCASSLAGGGYGNTIYFGEGSWLTVV.

The chain is built from TRBV19 and TRBJ2-1; the D gene is possibly TRBD1 (6 bases). Germline assignment: CDR1 LNHDA and CDR2 SQIVND (reference sequence). The CDR3 extends over 17 amino acids. V was pared by 3 bases and J by 0 bases, with 15 bases between. As DNA, the CDR3 is TGTGCCAGTAGTATCGGGCAGGGGTTAGCCTCCTACAATGAGCAGTTCTTC. Translating it yields CASSIGQGLASYNEQFF.

The chain uses TRBV11-2 and TRBJ1-2; a possible D gene is TRBD1 (6 bases). Germline CDR1 reads SGHAT; CDR2 reads FQNNGV. CDR3 length: 16 amino acids. Trimming left V 7 bases short and J 0 bases short, with 18 bases between. The CDR3 sequence is CASTLTGTGANYGYTF. CDR3 in DNA: TGTGCCAGCACCCTGACAGGTACTGGTGCTAACTATGGCTACACCTTC.

The rearrangement joins TRBV27 to TRBJ1-2; D is unclear. The CDR3 totals 13 residues. Germline CDR1 and CDR2: MNHEY and SMNVEV (reference sequence). V was cut by 3 bases and J by 2 bases, with 7 bases left in between. CDR3 loop: CASSFRANYGYTF. CDR3 bases: TGTGCCAGCAGTTTTAGGGCCAACTATGGCTACACCTTC.

This sequence joins TRBV6-5 and TRBJ1-6; no clear D. Trimming took off 7 bases at V and 0 bases at J, with 4 bases between the two ends. Germline V lookup: CDR1 MNHEY, CDR2 SVGAGI. This CDR3 contains 13 residues. CDR3 nucleotides: TGTGCCAGCAAGGTCTCCTATAATTCACCCCTCCACTTT. Residues: CASKVSYNSPLHF.

This chain connects TRBV5-1 to TRBJ1-2; 8 nucleotides align to TRBD1. V shed 2 bases, J shed 0 bases, and the junction held 6 bases outside the gene matches. Germline V gene data show CDR1 as SGHRS and CDR2 as YFSETQ. The CDR3 is made up of 16 amino acids. For the CDR3, the DNA is TGCGCCAGCAGCTTTGACAGGGGCCTTGCTAACTATGGCTACACCTTC. This translates into CASSFDRGLANYGYTF.

This chain uses TRBV4-1 with TRBJ1-5; 7 bases map to TRBD1. CDR1 is MGHRA, CDR2 YSYEKL, per germline. Trimming removed 3 bases from V and 8 bases from J; junction bases left unmatched: 19. This CDR3 region has 18 residues. The CDR3 DNA reads as TGCGCCAGCAGCCATTATATCGCGGGACAGTTAGTAAGAAAGCCCCAGCATTTT. Its protein is CASSHYIAGQLVRKPQHF.

The rearrangement joins TRBV7-9 to TRBJ1-5; D not certain. CDR3 length: 14 amino acids. V was pared by 5 bases and J by 0 bases, with 8 bases between. The V gene's germline CDR1 is SEHNR and CDR2 FQNEAQ (reference sequence). The CDR3 DNA follows: TGTGCCAGCAGCCCGACGGATAGCAATCAGCCCCAGCATTTT. Residues: CASSPTDSNQPQHF.

The rearrangement links TRBV9 to TRBJ1-2, with D unclear. The V gene lost 0 bases and the J gene lost 2 bases, with 8 bases spanning the gap. The CDR3 covers 14 residues. CDR1 SGDLS and CDR2 YYNGEE come from the germline V gene. In nucleotides, the CDR3 is TGTGCCAGCAGCGTAGCGCGAGCAAACTATGGCTACACCTTC. It is translated as CASSVARANYGYTF.

This chain uses TRBV5-4 with TRBJ1-6, with TRBD1 identical over 8 bases. Trimming removed 0 bases from V and 7 bases from J; junction bases left unmatched: 9. CDR3 length: 17 amino acids. Per germline, CDR1 SGHNT and CDR2 YYREEE (reference sequence). CDR3 DNA sequence: TGTGCCAGCAGCTTGGGGGGTGTGAGACAGGGGAATTCACCCCTCCACTTT. Translating it yields CASSLGGVRQGNSPLHF.

The V call is TRBV6-5, the J call TRBJ1-4; 9 positions agree with TRBD1. This CDR3 region has 15 residues. V lost 6 bases to trimming and J lost 12 bases; unmatched junction nucleotides: 14. Germline CDR1 and CDR2: MNHEY and SVGAGI. The CDR3 spells CASSSWGTGSKELFF. CDR3 coding DNA: TGTGCCAGCAGCTCCTGGGGGACAGGGTCGAAGGAACTGTTTTTT.

This rearrangement joins TRBV5-6 to TRBJ2-1; TRBD2 agrees at 10 bases. After removal of 3 bases from V and 10 bases from J, the junction contained 13 bases not matched to a gene. Looked up from germline, CDR1 is SGHDT and CDR2 is YYEEEE. The CDR3 has 16 residues. The CDR3 DNA sequence: TGTGCCAGCAGCTGGGGAGGGACTAGCGAACTCCTGGAGCAGTTCTTC. Protein sequence: CASSWGGTSELLEQFF.

The V call is TRBV18, the J call TRBJ2-7, with no clear D. CDR3 size: 15 residues. Per germline, CDR1 KGHSH and CDR2 LQKENI. Trimming removed 2 bases from V and 5 bases from J, with 16 bases in between. The CDR3 sequence: CASSPGNLKHNEQYF. Written as DNA, the CDR3 is TGTGCCAGCTCACCAGGAAACCTAAAACACAACGAGCAGTACTTC.

As regards this clone: This CDR3 is also generated by other DNA sequences in the sample. V usage is TRBV6-5 and J usage is TRBJ2-7; TRBD1 matches at 9 bases. The V segment lost 6 bases and the J segment 4 bases; nucleotides outside the gene matches: 7. Per the germline V gene, CDR1 is MNHEY and CDR2 is SVGAGI. The CDR3 is 14 amino acids. CDR3 sequence reads: CASSPGQGVYEQYF. CDR3 coding DNA: TGTGCCAGCAGCCCGGGACAGGGAGTTTACGAGCAGTACTTC.

The gene calls are TRBV30 and TRBJ1-6, with 7 positions matching TRBD1. Germline CDR1 GTSNPN, CDR2 SVGIG (reference sequence). The CDR3 runs to 15 residues. V lost 5 bases, J lost 6 bases, and 10 bases stayed unmatched. The CDR3 nucleotides read TGTGCCTGGGGCCTGTCCGGGACAGTTAATTCACCCCTCCACTTT. It is translated as CAWGLSGTVNSPLHF.

The rearrangement uses TRBV7-9 and TRBJ2-7; 9 nucleotides line up with TRBD1. The CDR3 totals 14 residues. Germline CDR1 SEHNR, CDR2 FQNEAQ (reference sequence). V lost 5 bases and J lost 9; bases outside the gene matches: 11. CDR3 loop: CASSKPGQGIVQYF. As DNA, the CDR3 is TGTGCCAGCAGCAAGCCGGGACAGGGAATTGTGCAGTACTTC.

CDR3 DNA sequence: TGTGCCAGCAGCCCCGGGGGGCGCATCCAGCCCCAGCATTTT. It codes for CASSPGGRIQPQHF. The rearrangement uses TRBV5-6 and TRBJ1-5, with D perhaps matching TRBD1 (6 bases). The CDR3 runs 14 residues. V lost 4 bases, J lost 7 bases, and 15 bases lay in between. Germline lookup yields CDR1 SGHDT and CDR2 YYEEEE.

J is TRBJ2-7 and V is TRBV7-9; perhaps D is TRBD1 or TRBD2 (5 bases each). Germline assignment: CDR1 SEHNR and CDR2 FQNEAQ (reference sequence). V was clipped by 0 bases and J by 2 bases, with 11 bases between them. This CDR3 contains 15 residues. CDR3 in amino acids: CASSLAWGITYEQYF. The CDR3 DNA is TGTGCCAGCAGCTTAGCATGGGGGATAACCTACGAGCAGTACTTC.

This clone was found many times. This chain connects TRBV2 to TRBJ1-5, with D unresolved. V lost 3 bases to trimming and J lost 3 bases, with 6 bases between them. This CDR3 is built from 13 residues. CDR1 SNHLY and CDR2 FYNNEI come from the germline V gene. Here the CDR3 reads CASSDRDNQPQHF. For the CDR3, the DNA is TGTGCCAGCAGTGACCGTGACAATCAGCCCCAGCATTTT.

The chain combines TRBV7-9 with TRBJ2-2, with D tentatively TRBD2 (6 bases). Trimming shortened V by 1 base and J by 4 bases, and 13 bases separated the two germline ends. This CDR3 has 16 amino acids. In germline, CDR1 is SEHNR, CDR2 FQNEAQ (reference sequence). The CDR3 DNA follows: TGTGCCAGCAGCTTAGTCGGCGGGGCCCTCACCGGGGAGCTGTTTTTT. It yields the protein CASSLVGGALTGELFF.

The rearrangement links TRBV16 to TRBJ1-3; 9 bases line up with TRBD1. The germline V gene encodes CDR1 KGHSY and CDR2 FQNENV. This CDR3 has 15 amino acids. V was pared by 5 bases and J by 3 bases, with 5 bases of the junction left unmatched. Here the CDR3 DNA reads TGTGCCAGCAGCGGAGGGACAGGGAGTGGAAACACCATATATTTT. This codes for CASSGGTGSGNTIYF.

The chain uses TRBV2 and TRBJ1-1; D unresolved. CDR1 is SNHLY, CDR2 FYNNEI, per germline. The CDR3 spans 12 residues. The V end lost 4 bases, the J end lost 1 base, and 4 bases lay between the germline ends. In DNA form, the CDR3 reads TGTGCCAGCAGTGTGACGAACACTGAAGCTTTCTTT. It encodes CASSVTNTEAFF.